Described below is a single T cell receptor beta chain sequence and its context. The data originate from a study of blood T cell repertoires in COVID-19. As for the study in general: Collection of acute and convalescent COVID-19 samples took place in the United States, Italy and Spain. The analysed material was cDNA or gDNA that came from T cells, B-cell-depleted T cells, or PBMCs.

CDR1 and CDR2 (germline): KGHSH, LQKENI. Trimming pared 4 bases from V and 8 bases from J, leaving 18 bases between. This CDR3 is 16 amino acids long. Authors' methods: The assay estimated nucleated cells by amplifying reference gene primers. Clones were read by immunoSEQ multiplex PCR, and TCRdb kept only the in-frame ones, dropping some. The V and J calls and clone size are taken from that table; D and trimming were inferred from the DNA. Of about 6,600 clones in the sample, over 70% were seen once. The sequence was collected from a man aged 60 to 75 with acute or convalescent COVID-19. V usage is TRBV18 and J usage is TRBJ1-6; no firm D call. Source material: peripheral blood. CDR3 amino acids: CASSRRQAELDSPLHF. The CDR3, as DNA: TGTGCCAGCTCACGTAGACAAGCCGAATTGGATTCACCCCTCCACTTT. Drawing the rest from reference TRBV18 and TRBJ1-6, the complete variable domain is NAGVMQNPRHLVRRRGQEARLRCSPMKGHSHVYWYRQLPEEGLKFMVYLQKENIIDESGMPKERFSAEFPKEGPSILRIQQVVRGDSAAYFCASSRRQAELDSPLHFGNGTRLTVT.